The 4 T cell receptor beta chains presented below share a single source sample, sequenced in a study of CD8 T cells in ankylosing spondylitis. MiXCR, run by TCRdb on the 5' RACE reads, gives a single entry per CDR3 protein. This sample yields just over 300,000 distinct CDR3 sequences, of which more than 20% are seen a single time; about 4% belongs to the top ten. The source material was blood, either unsorted or a sorted T cell fraction (not recorded which). The receptors shown here come from a female donor with ankylosing spondylitis or in good health (not recorded which).

This clonotype showed up just once. The V call is TRBV5-5, the J call TRBJ2-3; D tentatively fits TRBD1 or TRBD2 (5 bases each). Trimming took off 4 bases at V and 4 bases at J, with 13 bases between the two ends. The CDR3 runs to 14 residues. Germline-derived CDR1 and CDR2 are SGHKS and YYEKEE (reference sequence). The CDR3 nucleotides are TGTGCCAGCAGCGAGGGGTGGAGCCCAGATACGCAGTATTTT. It specifies CASSEGWSPDTQYF.

The genes are TRBV12-3 or TRBV12-4 and TRBJ2-1, with 10 bases fitting TRBD2. The CDR3 contains 16 residues. The junction had 9 bases not matched to a gene; V was cut back by 3 bases and J by 7 bases. CDR3 region: CASSFVLAGEGNEQFF. For the CDR3, the DNA is TGTGCCAGCAGTTTCGTCCTAGCGGGGGAAGGTAATGAGCAGTTCTTC.

A few counts support this clonotype. The chain has TRBV7-6 and TRBJ2-6; 9 nucleotides align to TRBD2. V was pared by 2 bases and J by 0 bases, with 8 bases of the junction left unmatched. CDR1 and CDR2 from the germline V gene are SGHVS and FNYEAQ. The CDR3 length is 19 residues. The CDR3 is CASSLRAGGSNSGANVLTF. CDR3 in DNA: TGTGCCAGCAGCTTAAGAGCGGGAGGATCTAACTCTGGGGCCAACGTCCTGACTTTC.

This clonotype was seen only a few times. CDR3: CSVEDLSGSNTGELFF. CDR3 nucleotide sequence: TGCAGCGTTGAAGATCTTAGCGGGTCGAACACCGGGGAGCTGTTTTTT. The J gene is TRBJ2-2, the V gene TRBV29-1; 7 positions match TRBD2. The J segment lost 0 bases and the V segment lost 0 bases, leaving 4 bases of the junction unmatched. This CDR3 region has 16 residues. CDR1 and CDR2 from the germline V gene are SQVTM and ANQGSEA.